This is a list of T cell receptor beta chains from one sample in a study of T cells expressing NK-cell markers. TCRdb reprocessed the 5' RACE reads, keeping one entry per CDR3 protein, no DNA. Its table records fewer than 40,000 distinct CDR3 sequences. The specimen sequenced was blood T cells: a sorted CD56 or NKG2C T cell subset, CD4+ or CD8+ T cells, or bulk PBMC T cells (not recorded which). The source of these receptors is a woman aged 18-70 years in good health. The CDR3 runs from the conserved cysteine through the conserved F or W. Fields, in order: V gene, J gene, CDR3 protein.

TRBV7-8,TRBJ2-5,CASSLVSGGGEETQYF
TRBV27,TRBJ2-3,CASSLLSGRADTQYF
TRBV10-3,TRBJ1-4,CAINEQGVTEKLFF
TRBV7-3,TRBJ2-2,CASSLGTTTGELFF
TRBV27,TRBJ2-1,CASSLVIGVREQFF
TRBV7-7,TRBJ2-5,CASSLTQYQETQYF
TRBV10-3,TRBJ2-2,CAISRSGDDTGELFF
TRBV7-3,TRBJ1-5,CASSLVSDRGRGSNQPQHF
TRBV21-1,TRBJ2-7,CASRRQGTSGDEQYF
TRBV18,TRBJ2-3,CASSGTYGADTQYF
TRBV15,TRBJ2-4,CATSSGSGIAKNIQYF
TRBV12-3/TRBV12-4,TRBJ1-3,CASSLTAPGAGNTIYF
TRBV24-1,TRBJ2-7,CATSDFGGHEQYF